The clone carrying this TCR beta chain was observed at least ten times. Documented time point: newly diagnosed GD, antithyroid drugs for less than 3 months. Scientists built the TCR library using RNA that was extracted from PBMCs. This sample is drawn from a study of regulatory T cells in long-lasting Graves disease. The V gene end was trimmed by 1 base and the J gene end by 4 bases; junction bases not matched to a gene: 10. This CDR3 region has 17 residues. From germline, CDR1 is SGHAT and CDR2 FQNNGV. TCR beta libraries were built with iRepertoire HTBI primers and Arm-PCR of CDR3 regions. TCRdb itself ran the multiplex PCR reads through MiXCR, one entry per CDR3 protein. The sample has fewer than 350,000 distinct CDR3 sequences; over 15% are singletons.

Here the sequenced sample was peripheral blood mononuclear cells (PBMCs), taken at new diagnosis, from a patient treated with antithyroid drugs. This TCR was recovered from a female donor with Graves disease. The rearrangement links TRBV11-2 to TRBJ2-1; 7 bases are shared with TRBD2. For the CDR3, the DNA is TGTGCCAGCAGCTTAGGTGGGAGGGCCCCACTTTACAATGAGCAGTTCTTC. Encoded protein: CASSLGGRAPLYNEQFF.